This TCR beta chain came from a study of blood T cell repertoires in COVID-19. Germline CDR1 and CDR2: SGHDT and YYEEEE. Unmatched junction bases numbered 2, after V lost 2 bases and J lost 6 bases. The CDR3 contains 12 residues. Data came from immunoSEQ multiplex PCR; TCRdb stores just in-frame clones and leaves some out. The data contain just over 300,000 clones, approximately 90% of them singletons. The sample taken for sequencing was peripheral blood. This clonotype was sampled from a man younger than 35 with active or convalescent COVID-19. The chain couples TRBV5-6 to TRBJ2-7, with 7 nucleotides matching TRBD1. This CDR3 is CASSLQGSEQYF. As DNA, the CDR3 is TGTGCCAGCAGCTTACAGGGGAGCGAGCAGTACTTC.